Listed here are 9 T cell receptor beta chains from one sample, sequenced in a study of shared clonotypes between healthy human individuals. The method was immunoSEQ multiplex PCR; TCRdb's version includes in-frame clones alone and lacks a portion of them. In the table there are 470,000 or so clones, about 84% of which are singletons. Material: PBMCs. The receptors stem from a woman in her thirties or forties in good health. Some clones in this sample may be carry-over from other donors' samples.

The chain combines TRBV4-1 with TRBJ1-5, with D possibly TRBD1 on 6 matching bases. This CDR3 contains 15 residues. Trimming shortened V by 0 bases and J by 6 bases, and 12 bases separated the two germline ends. Germline V gene data show CDR1 as MGHRA and CDR2 as YSYEKL. CDR3 DNA sequence: TGCGCCAGCAGCCAAGATGAACAGGGTATTCAGCCCCAGCATTTT. This sequence encodes CASSQDEQGIQPQHF.

This clone came up a few times. J is TRBJ2-5 and V is TRBV6-1, with a weak D call TRBD1 (6 bases). Germline CDR1 and CDR2: MNHNS and SASEGT. The V and J ends lost 7 bases and 4 bases respectively, with 16 bases between them. The CDR3 runs 14 residues. This CDR3 is CASTILQGGETQYF. Written as DNA, the CDR3 is TGTGCCAGCACTATATTACAGGGTGGAGAGACCCAGTACTTC.

The chain combines TRBV12-5 with TRBJ2-1, with a tentative D call TRBD1 (5 bases). CDR1 and CDR2 (germline): LGHNT, FRNRAP. The CDR3 is 15 amino acids. The V gene lost 5 bases and the J gene lost 8 bases, with 19 bases spanning the gap. CDR3 protein: CASGPKGASFDEQFF. The CDR3 region has the DNA TGTGCTAGTGGTCCCAAAGGGGCGAGTTTCGATGAGCAGTTCTTC.

The rearrangement links TRBV19 to TRBJ2-2; weak D call: TRBD2 (6 bases). The V end was cut by 8 bases, the J end by 1 base, with 8 bases between. This CDR3 contains 13 residues. Germline V gene lookup returns CDR1 LNHDA and CDR2 SQIVND (reference sequence). The CDR3 is CASGTWNTGELFF. The CDR3 DNA sequence: TGTGCCAGTGGGACTTGGAACACCGGGGAGCTGTTTTTT.

This clone was counted at least ten times. This sequence joins TRBV29-1 and TRBJ1-1, with D perhaps TRBD1 (5 bases). Germline loops: CDR1 SQVTM, CDR2 ANQGSEA. The ends were cut back, 3 bases at V and 4 bases at J, with 9 bases in the middle. The CDR3 is made up of 12 amino acids. CDR3 DNA: TGCAGCGTTGACAGGGCTCTCACTGAAGCTTTCTTT. Translation: CSVDRALTEAFF.

V usage is TRBV4-1 and J usage is TRBJ2-6; D possibly corresponds to TRBD1 (6 bases). The germline V and J ends were trimmed by 0 bases and 0 bases, with 9 bases remaining between them. The germline V gene has CDR1 MGHRA and CDR2 YSYEKL. The CDR3 runs to 17 residues. The CDR3 DNA is TGCGCCAGCAGCCAAGACAGGGGATCCTCTGGGGCCAACGTCCTGACTTTC. Translation gives CASSQDRGSSGANVLTF.

This chain joins TRBV7-3 and TRBJ2-6; 9 bases line up with TRBD1. This CDR3 is built from 19 residues. J lost 0 bases, V lost 3 bases, and 9 bases had no gene match. Germline V CDR1 and CDR2: SGHTA, FQGTGA. This CDR3 is CASSFGSGTGPSGANVLTF. CDR3 DNA: TGTGCCAGCAGCTTTGGTTCGGGGACAGGGCCCTCTGGGGCCAACGTCCTGACTTTC. Drawing the rest from reference TRBV7-3 and TRBJ2-6, the complete variable domain is GAGVSQTPSNKVTEKGKYVELRCDPISGHTALYWYRQSLGQGPEFLIYFQGTGAADDSGLPNDRFFAVRPEGSVSTLKIQRTERGDSAVYLCASSFGSGTGPSGANVLTFGAGSRLTVL.

The chain has TRBV4-2 and TRBJ2-5, with 8 nucleotides matching TRBD2. Germline-derived CDR1 and CDR2 are LGHNA and YNFKEQ. J gave up 5 bases and V 4 bases, and 9 bases lay outside the gene matches. The CDR3 is 15 residues long. DNA for the CDR3: TGTGCCAGCAGCCCCATCGGGGGGGCCGAGGAGACCCAGTACTTC. Residues: CASSPIGGAEETQYF.

This clone was detected only a few times. V gene TRBV25-1 combines with J gene TRBJ2-5; D gene unclear. V was trimmed by 7 bases and J by 14 bases, leaving 8 bases between them. Per the germline V gene, CDR1 is MGHDK and CDR2 is SYGVNS. CDR3 length: 8 residues. CDR3 coding DNA: TGTGCCAGCAAAGACGGATACTTC. It yields the protein CASKDGYF.